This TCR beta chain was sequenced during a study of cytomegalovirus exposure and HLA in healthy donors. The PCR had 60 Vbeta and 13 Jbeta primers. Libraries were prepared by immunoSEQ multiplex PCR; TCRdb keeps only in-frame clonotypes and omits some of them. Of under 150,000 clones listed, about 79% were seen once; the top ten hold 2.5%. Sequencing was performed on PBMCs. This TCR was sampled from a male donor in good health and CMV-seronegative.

This chain's CDR3 is CSAIQNSGGALDEQFF. For the CDR3, the DNA is TGCAGCGCCATCCAAAATTCAGGGGGCGCATTGGATGAGCAGTTCTTC. The chain employs TRBV29-1 and TRBJ2-1; 8 nucleotides match TRBD1. The ends lost 7 bases at V and 8 bases at J; junction bases unmatched: 19. The CDR3 runs 16 residues. Germline V gene sequence: CDR1 SQVTM, CDR2 ANQGSEA.